A single sample gave rise to the 25 T cell receptor beta chains below, sequenced in a study of shared clonotypes between healthy human individuals. As defined, naive CD8 cells were CD45RO-negative and positively selected for CCR7, with terminally differentiated effector memory CD45RA+ cells excluded. The method was immunoSEQ multiplex PCR; TCRdb's version includes in-frame clones alone and lacks a portion of them. Of about 1.9 million clones listed, 93% were seen once; the top ten hold about 1.6%. The sequenced material came from naive CD8+ T cells from PBMCs. All receptors derive from a man younger than 30 in good health. Some clones in this sample may be carry-over from other donors' samples.

Of note for this clone: Other DNA sequences in the sample encode the same CDR3. The V and J genes are TRBV25-1 and TRBJ2-7; the match to TRBD2 covers 7 bases. The CDR3 contains 14 residues. Germline CDR1 is MGHDK and CDR2 is SYGVNS. V dropped 6 bases and J dropped 2; count of bases not matched to a gene: 7. CDR3 sequence reads: CASSTSGRAYEQYF. For the CDR3, the DNA is TGTGCCAGCAGCACGAGTGGGAGGGCCTACGAGCAGTACTTC.

CDR3 protein: CASSQWGLKDEQYF. The CDR3 DNA follows: TGTGCCAGCAGCCAGTGGGGGCTCAAGGACGAGCAGTACTTC. V is TRBV7-9 and J is TRBJ2-7; TRBD1 is a possible D gene (6 bases). V lost 5 bases, J lost 5 bases, and 16 bases lay in between. The length of the CDR3 is 14 residues. Per the germline V gene, CDR1 is SEHNR and CDR2 is FQNEAQ (reference sequence).

The CDR3 loop reads CASSQGRLAVNEQFF. The CDR3 coding sequence is TGCGCCAGCAGCCAAGGCCGACTAGCTGTCAATGAGCAGTTCTTC. The chain carries TRBV4-3 and TRBJ2-1, with 7 bases matching TRBD2. The V gene end was trimmed by 1 base and the J gene end by 6 bases; junction bases not matched to a gene: 6. CDR3 size: 15 residues. Germline V gene lookup returns CDR1 LGHNA and CDR2 YSLEER.

J is TRBJ1-2 and V is TRBV28; 8 bases agree with TRBD1. The trim removed 5 bases at V and 8 bases at J, leaving 7 bases unmatched. The germline gives CDR1 MDHEN, CDR2 SYDVKM. This CDR3 spans 13 amino acids. CDR3 coding DNA: TGTGCCAGCAGTGACAGGGGCTTTCAGGGCTACACCTTC. Encoded protein: CASSDRGFQGYTF.

Remarks on this clone: The same CDR3 arises from other DNA sequences in this sample as well. The V gene is TRBV5-6, the J gene TRBJ2-7; the match to TRBD1 covers 9 bases. V was pared by 5 bases and J by 2 bases, with 5 bases of the junction left unmatched. The CDR3 has 14 amino acids. The germline V gene encodes CDR1 SGHDT and CDR2 YYEEEE. As DNA, the CDR3 is TGTGCCAGCAGTTCCGGGACAGGGCCCTACGAGCAGTACTTC. Its protein is CASSSGTGPYEQYF.

CDR3 nucleotide sequence: TGTGCCAGCAGCTCTACCGGGCCGGGCGACTATGGCTACACCTTC. This encodes CASSSTGPGDYGYTF. V is TRBV7-3 and J is TRBJ1-2; D gene ambiguous. In germline, CDR1 is SGHTA, CDR2 FQGTGA. V lost 4 bases and J lost 3, with 15 bases in between. This CDR3 has 15 residues.

This chain uses TRBV27 with TRBJ1-4; 8 bases align to TRBD1. V trimming: 5 bases; J trimming: 8 bases; junction bases outside the gene matches: 19. This CDR3 contains 18 residues. Germline V gene sequence: CDR1 MNHEY, CDR2 SMNVEV (reference sequence). The CDR3 reads CASSPAPGTGLFWEKLFF. CDR3 in DNA: TGTGCCAGCAGTCCTGCTCCCGGGACAGGTTTGTTTTGGGAAAAACTGTTTTTT.

In its sample, this clone was seen once. The chain links TRBV4-3 to TRBJ2-5; D might be TRBD2 (5 bases). Per germline, CDR1 LGHNA and CDR2 YSLEER. This CDR3 is built from 17 residues. V lost 0 bases and J lost 2, with 16 bases in between. The CDR3 loop is CASSQDLGLRAQETQYF. The CDR3 DNA is TGCGCCAGCAGCCAAGATCTGGGGTTGCGGGCTCAAGAGACCCAGTACTTC.

This clone was seen once. The CDR3 coding sequence is TGTGCCAGCAGCTTACGGGGTCGGGATGAGCAGTTCTTC. It encodes CASSLRGRDEQFF. This chain connects TRBV13 to TRBJ2-1, with D perhaps matching TRBD2 (5 bases). Trimming left V 2 bases short and J 8 bases short, with 10 bases between. Per germline, CDR1 PRHDT and CDR2 FYEKMQ (reference sequence). The CDR3 extends over 13 amino acids.

The V call is TRBV7-6, the J call TRBJ1-5; D not resolved. The CDR3 consists of 14 residues. Germline assignment: CDR1 SGHVS and CDR2 FNYEAQ. V lost 0 bases and J lost 4, with 7 bases in between. The CDR3 nucleotides read TGTGCCAGCAGCTTAGCTGGGCCAAATCAGCCCCAGCATTTT. Its protein is CASSLAGPNQPQHF.

The chain joins TRBV27 to TRBJ2-7; possibly TRBD1 for D (5 bases). This CDR3 has 14 amino acids. V was clipped by 4 bases and J by 2 bases, with 12 bases between them. Germline V gene data show CDR1 as MNHEY and CDR2 as SMNVEV (reference sequence). The DNA for the CDR3 is TGTGCCAGCAGTTCGGACACGTTGGCCTACGAGCAGTACTTC. Its translation is CASSSDTLAYEQYF.

The rearrangement links TRBV29-1 to TRBJ2-7; the D call may be TRBD1 or TRBD2 (6 bases each). The germline CDR1 and CDR2 sequences are SQVTM and ANQGSEA. This CDR3 is built from 13 residues. The V gene lost 8 bases and the J gene lost 2 bases, with 16 bases spanning the gap. The CDR3 reads CSSSGADTYEQYF. DNA for the CDR3: TGCAGCAGCTCGGGGGCGGATACCTACGAGCAGTACTTC.

The chain uses TRBV5-6 and TRBJ2-7, with a tentative D call TRBD1 (6 bases). The V gene lost 3 bases and the J gene lost 7 bases, with 11 bases spanning the gap. The CDR3 loop spans 12 amino acids. Germline V gene lookup returns CDR1 SGHDT and CDR2 YYEEEE. CDR3 amino acids: CASSSQGWEQYF. The DNA of the CDR3 is TGTGCCAGCAGCTCACAGGGCTGGGAGCAGTACTTC.

This sequence joins TRBV6-6 and TRBJ2-2; tentatively, D is TRBD2 (6 bases). Germline V gives CDR1 MNHNY, CDR2 SVGAGI (reference sequence). The CDR3 extends over 15 amino acids. V lost 6 bases to trimming and J lost 6 bases, with 17 bases between them. For the CDR3, the DNA is TGTGCCAGCAGCAATCTACGCGGGGTTGCCGGGGAGCTGTTTTTT. It encodes CASSNLRGVAGELFF.

The V gene is TRBV9, the J gene TRBJ2-3; D could derive from TRBD1 or TRBD2 (6 bases each). This CDR3 spans 15 amino acids. Trimming took 3 bases from V and 6 from J, leaving 17 bases between them. Germline loops: CDR1 SGDLS, CDR2 YYNGEE. The CDR3 bases are TGTGCCAGCAGCGCCGAGGGACACCGGGGGGATACGCAGTATTTT. Residues: CASSAEGHRGDTQYF.

The chain links TRBV10-3 to TRBJ2-7, with TRBD2 matching 9 bases. The CDR3 sequence is 14 residues long. CDR1 and CDR2 from the germline V gene are ENHRY and SYGVKD. The trim removed 3 bases at V and 6 bases at J, leaving 6 bases unmatched. This chain's CDR3 is CAISEWGLAREQYF. The CDR3 DNA reads TGTGCCATCAGTGAATGGGGACTAGCCCGCGAGCAGTACTTC.

A note on this clone: A junction end diverges from the germline sequence, so it may reflect a read error. The chain carries TRBV27 and TRBJ2-7; no clear D. Germline-derived CDR1 and CDR2 are MNHEY and SMNVEV (reference sequence). This CDR3 contains 15 residues. The CDR3 DNA sequence: TGTGCCAGCAGTATATCCCGGGCCGAGTCCTACGAGCAGTACTTC. Protein sequence: CASSISRAESYEQYF.

This clone has just one count. This chain connects TRBV9 to TRBJ2-3; 9 bases are a match to TRBD2. The CDR3 spans 17 residues. The junction had 10 bases not matched to a gene; V was cut back by 0 bases and J by 5 bases. Germline V gene sequence: CDR1 SGDLS, CDR2 YYNGEE. This CDR3 is CASSVGLAGGRGDTQYF. The CDR3 coding sequence is TGTGCCAGCAGCGTAGGACTCGCGGGAGGGCGCGGAGATACGCAGTATTTT.

V is TRBV7-3 and J is TRBJ2-3; D gene ambiguous. V was cut by 5 bases and J by 6 bases, with 12 bases left in between. Germline values: CDR1 SGHTA, CDR2 FQGTGA. The CDR3 is 13 amino acids. This CDR3 reads CASSPSIQDTQYF. The CDR3 region has the DNA TGTGCCAGCAGCCCCTCCATCCAGGATACGCAGTATTTT.

This chain uses TRBV27 with TRBJ2-7; TRBD1 agrees at 7 bases. Germline CDR1 reads MNHEY; CDR2 reads SMNVEV (reference sequence). The ends lost 8 bases at V and 4 bases at J; junction bases unmatched: 11. CDR3 length equals 14 residues. CDR3 protein: CASQYRGVGYEQYF. The CDR3 nucleotides read TGTGCCAGCCAATACAGGGGAGTGGGGTACGAGCAGTACTTC.

This clone appeared once. The chain carries TRBV2 and TRBJ1-5; D unresolved. The CDR3 runs 14 residues. The germline V gene has CDR1 SNHLY and CDR2 FYNNEI. Trimming removed 2 bases from V and 6 bases from J, with 11 bases in between. In DNA, the CDR3 is TGTGCCAGCAGTGAAAAGCGAGTCGCTCAGCCCCAGCATTTT. It codes for CASSEKRVAQPQHF. The full variable domain, completed using reference TRBV2 and TRBJ1-5, is EPEVTQTPSHQVTQMGQEVILRCVPISNHLYFYWYRQILGQKVEFLVSFYNNEISEKSEIFDDQFSVERPDGSNFTLKIRSTKLEDSAMYFCASSEKRVAQPQHFGDGTRLSIL.

J is TRBJ2-3 and V is TRBV7-9; D may be TRBD1 or TRBD2 (5 bases each). CDR1 SEHNR and CDR2 FQNEAQ come from the germline V gene (reference sequence). This CDR3 contains 16 residues. The V and J ends lost 5 bases and 2 bases respectively, with 17 bases between them. The DNA of the CDR3 is TGTGCCAGCAGCACCCCCAGTCTGGGGGACACAGATACGCAGTATTTT. Its translation: CASSTPSLGDTDTQYF.

The chain uses TRBV19 and TRBJ2-3; TRBD1 aligns across 9 bases. The J segment lost 6 bases and the V segment lost 5 bases, leaving 15 bases of the junction unmatched. In germline, CDR1 is LNHDA, CDR2 SQIVND (reference sequence). CDR3 length equals 17 residues. The CDR3 DNA is TGTGCCAGTAGTCTATATAGGACAGGGGCTCCCTCGGATACGCAGTATTTT. Protein sequence: CASSLYRTGAPSDTQYF.

In regard to this clone: This specimen includes other DNA sequences encoding the same CDR3. The genes are TRBV4-1 and TRBJ2-5, with 7 bases matching TRBD1. CDR1 is MGHRA and CDR2 is YSYEKL in the germline V gene. With 5 bases clipped from V and 1 base from J, the junction kept 4 bases outside the gene matches. CDR3 length: 14 residues. The CDR3 coding sequence is TGCGCCAGCAGCAGAAGGGACAGCCAAGAGACCCAGTACTTC. Its protein product is CASSRRDSQETQYF.

This chain uses TRBV30 with TRBJ2-3, with D unresolved. This CDR3 contains 14 residues. Per the germline V gene, CDR1 is GTSNPN and CDR2 is SVGIG (reference sequence). The V end lost 2 bases, the J end lost 4 bases, and 13 bases lay between the germline ends. CDR3 protein: CAWSHIGGSDTQYF. The CDR3 nucleotides are TGTGCCTGGAGTCACATAGGCGGATCAGATACGCAGTATTTT.